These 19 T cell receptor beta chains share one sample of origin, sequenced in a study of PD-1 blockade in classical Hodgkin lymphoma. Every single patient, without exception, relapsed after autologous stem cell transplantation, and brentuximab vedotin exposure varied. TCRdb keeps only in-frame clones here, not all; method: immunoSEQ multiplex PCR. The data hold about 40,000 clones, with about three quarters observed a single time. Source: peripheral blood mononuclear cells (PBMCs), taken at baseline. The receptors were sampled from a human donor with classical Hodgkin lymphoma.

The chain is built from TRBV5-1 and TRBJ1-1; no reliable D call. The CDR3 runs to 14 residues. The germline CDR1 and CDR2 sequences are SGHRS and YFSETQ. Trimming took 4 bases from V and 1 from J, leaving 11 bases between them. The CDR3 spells CASSRGAANTEAFF. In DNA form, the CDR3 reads TGCGCCAGCAGCCGTGGAGCGGCGAACACTGAAGCTTTCTTT.

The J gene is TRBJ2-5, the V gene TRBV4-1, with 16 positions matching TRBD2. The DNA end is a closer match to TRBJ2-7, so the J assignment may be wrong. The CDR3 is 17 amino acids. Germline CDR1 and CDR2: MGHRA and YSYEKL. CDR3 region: CASSQPGLAGGAYEQYF. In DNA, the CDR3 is TGCGCCAGCAGCCAGCCGGGACTAGCGGGGGGGGCCTACGAGCAGTACTTC.

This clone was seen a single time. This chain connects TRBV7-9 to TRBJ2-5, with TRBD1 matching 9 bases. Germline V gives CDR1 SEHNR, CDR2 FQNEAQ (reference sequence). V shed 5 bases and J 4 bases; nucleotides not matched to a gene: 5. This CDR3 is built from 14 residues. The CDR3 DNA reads TGTGCCAGCAGCCCGGACAGGGGAACAGAGACCCAGTACTTC. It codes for CASSPDRGTETQYF.

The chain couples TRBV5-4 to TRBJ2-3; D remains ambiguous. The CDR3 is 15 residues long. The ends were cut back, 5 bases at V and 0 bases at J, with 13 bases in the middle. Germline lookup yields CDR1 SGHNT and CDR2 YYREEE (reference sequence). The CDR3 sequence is CASRSTGVSTDTQYF. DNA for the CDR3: TGTGCCAGCAGATCGACTGGGGTCAGCACAGATACGCAGTATTTT.

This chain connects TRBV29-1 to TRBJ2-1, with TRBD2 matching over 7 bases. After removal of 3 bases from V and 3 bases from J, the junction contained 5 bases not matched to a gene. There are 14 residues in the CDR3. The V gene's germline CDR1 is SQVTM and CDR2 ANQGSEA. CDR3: CSVEGGDYYNEQFF. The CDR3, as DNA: TGCAGCGTTGAGGGGGGGGATTACTACAATGAGCAGTTCTTC.

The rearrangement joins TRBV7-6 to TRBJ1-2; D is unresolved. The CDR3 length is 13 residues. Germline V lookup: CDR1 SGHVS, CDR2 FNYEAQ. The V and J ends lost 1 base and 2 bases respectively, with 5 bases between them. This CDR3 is CASSLGPNYGYTF. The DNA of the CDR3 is TGTGCCAGCAGCTTAGGGCCGAACTATGGCTACACCTTC.

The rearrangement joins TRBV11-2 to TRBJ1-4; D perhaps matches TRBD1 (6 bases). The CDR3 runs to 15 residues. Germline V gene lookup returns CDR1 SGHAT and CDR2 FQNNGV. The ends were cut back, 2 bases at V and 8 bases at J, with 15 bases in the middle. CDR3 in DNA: TGTGCCAGCAGCTTACGGGGGGCGGATGCAGAAAAACTGTTTTTT. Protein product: CASSLRGADAEKLFF.

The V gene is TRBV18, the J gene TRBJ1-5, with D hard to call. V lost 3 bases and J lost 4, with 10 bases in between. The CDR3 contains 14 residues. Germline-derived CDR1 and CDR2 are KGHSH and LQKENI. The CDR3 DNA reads TGTGCCAGCTCACCGGACCGTCAAAATCAGCCCCAGCATTTT. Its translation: CASSPDRQNQPQHF.

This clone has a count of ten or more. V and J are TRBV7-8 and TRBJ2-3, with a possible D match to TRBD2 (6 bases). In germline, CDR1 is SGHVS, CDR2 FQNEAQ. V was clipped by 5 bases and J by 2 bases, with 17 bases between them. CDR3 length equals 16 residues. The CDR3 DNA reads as TGTGCCAGCAGCCGGTCGGGGGTAGGGGTCACAGATACGCAGTATTTT. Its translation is CASSRSGVGVTDTQYF.

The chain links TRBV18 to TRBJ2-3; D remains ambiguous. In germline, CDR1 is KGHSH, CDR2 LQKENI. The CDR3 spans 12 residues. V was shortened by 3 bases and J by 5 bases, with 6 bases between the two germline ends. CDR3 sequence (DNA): TGTGCCAGCTCACCCCAAGGAGATACGCAGTATTTT. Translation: CASSPQGDTQYF.

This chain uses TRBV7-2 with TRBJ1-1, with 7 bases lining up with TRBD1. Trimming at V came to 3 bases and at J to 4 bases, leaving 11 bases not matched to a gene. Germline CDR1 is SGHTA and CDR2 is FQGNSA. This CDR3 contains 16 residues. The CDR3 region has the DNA TGTGCCAGCAGCTTGACAGGGATGTCGGAGGGCACTGAAGCTTTCTTT. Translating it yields CASSLTGMSEGTEAFF.

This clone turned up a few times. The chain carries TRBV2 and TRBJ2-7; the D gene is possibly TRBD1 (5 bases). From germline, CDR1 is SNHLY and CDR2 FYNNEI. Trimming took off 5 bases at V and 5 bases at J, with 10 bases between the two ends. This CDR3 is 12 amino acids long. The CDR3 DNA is TGTGCCAGCAGTCCTACAGGTCACGAGCAGTACTTC. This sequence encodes CASSPTGHEQYF.

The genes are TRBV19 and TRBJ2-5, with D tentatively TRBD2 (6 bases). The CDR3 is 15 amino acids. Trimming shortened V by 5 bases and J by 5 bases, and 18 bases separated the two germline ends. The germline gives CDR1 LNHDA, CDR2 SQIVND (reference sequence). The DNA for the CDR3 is TGTGCCAGTAGTCACCGGGACTCGCCTAGGGAGACCCAGTACTTC. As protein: CASSHRDSPRETQYF.

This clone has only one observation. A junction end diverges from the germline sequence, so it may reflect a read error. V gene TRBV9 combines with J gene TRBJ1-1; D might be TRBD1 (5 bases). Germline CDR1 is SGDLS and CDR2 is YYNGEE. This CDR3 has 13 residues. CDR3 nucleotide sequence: TGTGCCAGCAGCGTCAAGGGGAACGCTGAAGCTTTCTTT. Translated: CASSVKGNAEAFF.

The CDR3 DNA sequence: TGCAGCGCCTCTCCCGGGAAGGGCTTTGACGGAAACACCATATATTTT. Encoded protein: CSASPGKGFDGNTIYF. The chain has TRBV29-1 and TRBJ1-3; no definite D call. V lost 7 bases and J 4 bases, leaving 23 bases between the germline ends. The length of the CDR3 is 16 residues. Looked up from germline, CDR1 is SQVTM and CDR2 is ANQGSEA.

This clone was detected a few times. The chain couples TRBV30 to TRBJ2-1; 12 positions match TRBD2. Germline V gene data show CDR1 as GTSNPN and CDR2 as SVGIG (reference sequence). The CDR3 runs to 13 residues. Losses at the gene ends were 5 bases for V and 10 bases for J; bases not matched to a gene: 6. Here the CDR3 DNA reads TGTGCCTGGGCTAGCGGGGGGGCCGGCGAGCAGTTCTTC. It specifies CAWASGGAGEQFF.

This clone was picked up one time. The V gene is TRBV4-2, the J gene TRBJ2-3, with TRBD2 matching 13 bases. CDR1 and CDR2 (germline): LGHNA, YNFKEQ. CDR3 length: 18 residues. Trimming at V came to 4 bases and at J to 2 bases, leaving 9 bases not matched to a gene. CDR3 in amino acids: CASSPRELAGGPTDTQYF. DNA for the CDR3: TGTGCCAGCAGCCCAAGGGAACTAGCGGGGGGGCCCACAGATACGCAGTATTTT.

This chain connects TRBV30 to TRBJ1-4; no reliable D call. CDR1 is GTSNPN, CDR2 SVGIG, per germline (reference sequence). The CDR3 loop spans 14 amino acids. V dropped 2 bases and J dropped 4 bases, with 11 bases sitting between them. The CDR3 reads CAWSSEGHNEKLFF. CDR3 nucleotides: TGTGCCTGGAGTTCGGAGGGCCATAATGAAAAACTGTTTTTT. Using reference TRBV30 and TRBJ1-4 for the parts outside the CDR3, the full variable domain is SQTIHQWPATLVQPVGSPLSLECTVEGTSNPNLYWYRQAAGRGLQLLFYSVGIGQISSEVPQNLSASRPQDRQFILSSKKLLLSDSGFYLCAWSSEGHNEKLFFGSGTQLSVL.

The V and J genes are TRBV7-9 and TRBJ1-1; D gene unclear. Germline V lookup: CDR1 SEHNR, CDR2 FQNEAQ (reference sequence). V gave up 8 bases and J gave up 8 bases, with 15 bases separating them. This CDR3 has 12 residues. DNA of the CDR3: TGTGCCAGCGGTGGGGAGCGCCCCGAAGCTTTCTTT. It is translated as CASGGERPEAFF.